These T cell receptor beta chains were read from a single sample in a study of shared clonotypes between healthy human individuals. Measured with immunoSEQ multiplex PCR; TCRdb has only the in-frame clones, and not every one. The table shows 2.3 million or so clones, with about 92% occurring only once. The sample comprised naive CD4+ T cells from PBMCs. These TCRs come from a man between 18 and 29 years old in good health. Some clones in this sample may be carry-over from other donors' samples. The CDR3 runs from the conserved cysteine through the conserved F or W. D genes are given only for firm matches. Where a row states a size, it is once, few, many or the class of an expanded clone; other rows omit it.

clone_size	d_call	v_call	j_call	cdr3_nt	cdr3_aa
.	.	TRBV5-5	TRBJ2-7	TGTGCCAGCAGCTTGATCGGCGGGCTCTACGAGCAGTACTTC	CASSLIGGLYEQYF
.	TRBD1	TRBV4-2	TRBJ1-2	TGTGCCAGCAGCGCCGCCGGACAGGGTGAACATGGCTACACCTTC	CASSAAGQGEHGYTF
.	TRBD2	TRBV2	TRBJ2-7	TGTGCCAGCAACACGGGAGGCTCCTACGAGCAGTACTTC	CASNTGGSYEQYF
.	.	TRBV2	TRBJ2-1	TGTGCCAGCAGTGAAGAAGCGGCCGACTCCTACAATGAGCAGTTCTTC	CASSEEAADSYNEQFF
.	.	TRBV29-1	TRBJ1-3	TGCAGCGTTGAATTGAGAAACACCATATATTTT	CSVELRNTIYF
.	.	TRBV28	TRBJ2-1	TGTGCCAGCAGTTTATTTCGCAGGAATGAGCAGTTCTTC	CASSLFRRNEQFF
.	.	TRBV28	TRBJ1-5	TGTGCCAGCAGCCGACTATCGGGGAGTGGCAATCAGCCCCAGCATTTT	CASSRLSGSGNQPQHF
.	.	TRBV18	TRBJ1-2	TGTGCCAGCTCACAGGGAATGGACTATGGCTACACCTTC	CASSQGMDYGYTF
.	.	TRBV2	TRBJ1-1	TGTGCCAGCAGTACACAGGGCATGAACACTGAAGCTTTCTTT	CASSTQGMNTEAFF
once	TRBD1	TRBV19	TRBJ1-5	TGTGCCAGTAGTCTACAGGGGGCAAGCAATCAGCCCCAGCATTTT	CASSLQGASNQPQHF
.	.	TRBV5-5	TRBJ2-5	TGTGCCAGCAGCTTAGTAGGGGCGGAAGAGACCCAGTACTTC	CASSLVGAEETQYF
.	TRBD2	TRBV14	TRBJ2-1	TGTGCCAGCAGCCATTTAGCGGGAGTGCATGAGCAGTTCTTC	CASSHLAGVHEQFF
.	.	TRBV30	TRBJ1-2	TGTGCCTGGAGTTTGGCAGCCGGATATGGCTACACCTTC	CAWSLAAGYGYTF
.	TRBD1	TRBV28	TRBJ1-4	TGTGCCAGCAGTGGGCAAGACAGGGGGCGAGGGGAAAAACTGTTTTTT	CASSGQDRGRGEKLFF
.	.	TRBV30	TRBJ2-3	TGTGCCTGGAGTGTTCACCCTGGGATCGTGGGCAGCTCTAGCACAGATACGCAGTATTTT	CAWSVHPGIVGSSSTDTQYF
.	.	TRBV2	TRBJ2-7	TGTGCCAGCAGTGAGATTGCGGCAGGAACCTACGAGCAGTACTTC	CASSEIAAGTYEQYF
.	.	TRBV28	TRBJ1-3	TGTGCCAGCAGTTCCCCTGGGCAGCCTAGCTCTGGAAACACCATATATTTT	CASSSPGQPSSGNTIYF
few	.	TRBV28	TRBJ1-1	TGTGCCAGCAGAGGAGAAGGGTTTCCTTTCTTT	CASRGEGFPFF
few	.	TRBV7-3	TRBJ2-3	TGTGCCAGCAGCTCCTCCGGGGATCCTACGCAGTATTTT	CASSSSGDPTQYF
.	.	TRBV7-2	TRBJ2-3	TGTGCCAGCAGCTTATGGGGGCCGGCAGATACGCAGTATTTT	CASSLWGPADTQYF
.	.	TRBV7-9	TRBJ2-7	TGTGCCAGCAGCTTTTTGTCTCCGGCGGGCGAGCAGTACTTC	CASSFLSPAGEQYF
.	.	TRBV7-9	TRBJ1-1	TGTGCCAGCAGCTTAAGGGAGAGGAACACTGAAGCTTTCTTT	CASSLRERNTEAFF
.	.	TRBV9	TRBJ1-1	TGTGCCAGCAGCGTATGGGTGAACACTGAAGCTTTCTTT	CASSVWVNTEAFF
.	.	TRBV7-2	TRBJ2-5	TGTGCCAGCAGCCCCCGGAGGGAGACCCAGTACTTC	CASSPRRETQYF
.	TRBD1	TRBV9	TRBJ1-1	TGTGCCAGCAGCGATTCACAGGGGGCGGTCACTGAAGCTTTCTTT	CASSDSQGAVTEAFF
.	.	TRBV28	TRBJ2-7	TGTGCCAGCAGCACGGCTGGAGCAGTAGGGGCCTACGAGCAGTACTTC	CASSTAGAVGAYEQYF
.	.	TRBV5-4	TRBJ2-7	TGTGCCAGCAGCTCCCTCCCCTACGAGCAGTACTTC	CASSSLPYEQYF
once	.	TRBV4-2	TRBJ2-2	TGTGCCAGCAGCCAAGATGCGGACAGAAGTTTTAACACCGGGGAGCTGTTTTTT	CASSQDADRSFNTGELFF
once	TRBD2	TRBV5-1	TRBJ2-2	TGCGCCAGCACCCCGAATGCGGGAGGCGCCACCGGGGAGCTGTTTTTT	CASTPNAGGATGELFF
.	.	TRBV5-1	TRBJ2-3	TGCGCCAGCAGCTTGGCCCGCCCGAATACAGATACGCAGTATTTT	CASSLARPNTDTQYF
.	TRBD2	TRBV5-1	TRBJ2-3	TGCGCCAGCAGCCCCGGGGGGGCGGAAGATACGCAGTATTTT	CASSPGGAEDTQYF
.	.	TRBV28	TRBJ2-1	TGTGCCAGCAGTCCCGCCGGGGTAGCTACCTACAATGAGCAGTTCTTC	CASSPAGVATYNEQFF
.	TRBD1	TRBV5-1	TRBJ2-7	TGCGCCAGCAGCCTGGGGACAGGGTACCACGAGCAGTACTTC	CASSLGTGYHEQYF
once	.	TRBV4-3	TRBJ1-4	TGCGCCAGCAGCCAAAACGACCGGGGCAGGGCTAATGAAAAACTGTTTTTT	CASSQNDRGRANEKLFF
.	TRBD2	TRBV5-1	TRBJ2-3	TGCGCCAGCAGCTTGGCCCCTAGCGGGGCTAGCACAGATACGCAGTATTTT	CASSLAPSGASTDTQYF
few	.	TRBV2	TRBJ1-1	TGTGCCAGCAGTGTGGAGCCGTCCGCGGGGGCTTTCTTT	CASSVEPSAGAFF
once	.	TRBV5-4	TRBJ2-3	TGTGCCAGCAGCGCCTTAGGGGATACGCAGTATTTT	CASSALGDTQYF
.	TRBD1	TRBV5-1	TRBJ2-5	TGCGCCAGCAGCATCGGACAGGGAGAGGAGACCCAGTACTTC	CASSIGQGEETQYF
.	TRBD1	TRBV18	TRBJ1-5	TGTGCCAGCTCACCCCAGACAGGGGCGGGTCAGCCCCAGCATTTT	CASSPQTGAGQPQHF
.	.	TRBV6-5	TRBJ2-5	TGTGCCAGCAGTTACTCTTCAGGGAGGGAGACCCAGTACTTC	CASSYSSGRETQYF
.	TRBD1	TRBV14	TRBJ2-1	TGTGCCAGCAGCCAAGGGGCGTCAGGGGGTTTGAATGAGCAGTTCTTC	CASSQGASGGLNEQFF
.	.	TRBV11-2	TRBJ2-4	TGTGCCAGCAGCCCCGTACCCGGCCCAACAATAGCCAAAAACATTCAGTACTTC	CASSPVPGPTIAKNIQYF
.	TRBD2	TRBV30	TRBJ2-3	TGTGCCTGGGCTAGAGGTAGCGGGAGTTCGGATACGCAGTATTTT	CAWARGSGSSDTQYF
.	TRBD1	TRBV6-4	TRBJ1-5	TGTGCCAGCAGTGAAGGGGGCGCCGGGGTTCGTAGCAATCAGCCCCAGCATTTT	CASSEGGAGVRSNQPQHF
.	TRBD1	TRBV5-1	TRBJ2-3	TGCGCCAGCAGCTTGGGACTACAGGGGAACACAGATACGCAGTATTTT	CASSLGLQGNTDTQYF
.	.	TRBV10-3	TRBJ2-2	TGTGCCATCACCGAGCGAGCGGTCACCGGGGAGCTGTTTTTT	CAITERAVTGELFF
.	TRBD2	TRBV10-3	TRBJ2-1	TGTGCCATCAGTGGACTAGCGGGAGCGTTCTTC	CAISGLAGAFF
.	TRBD2	TRBV7-2	TRBJ2-5	TGTGCCAGCAGCTTATTCCCCAGCGGGAGAGTCATAGAGACCCAGTACTTC	CASSLFPSGRVIETQYF
.	.	TRBV7-3	TRBJ2-3	TGTGCCAGCAGCTTAAAGCCAGGGGATTTGACAGATACGCAGTATTTT	CASSLKPGDLTDTQYF